Detailed here is one T cell receptor (beta chain). Its antigen is undetermined. Random hexamers served to reverse transcribe about 0.5 to 1 ug RNA. Amplification of TCR beta CDR3 by immunoSEQ multiplex PCR spanned 54 Vbeta and 13 Jbeta. TCRdb itself ran the immunoSEQ multiplex PCR reads through MiXCR, one entry per CDR3 protein. The profile shows roughly 160,000 distinct CDR3 sequences, roughly 95% of them singletons. The data originate from a study of CD8 T cells in Susac syndrome. General study points: The CD4+ T cell repertoire of patients with Susac syndrome showed no detectable clonal expansion.

Trimming took 1 base from V and 5 from J, leaving 10 bases between them. Germline CDR1 and CDR2: SGDLS and YYNGEE. This CDR3 spans 14 amino acids. The Susac syndrome patients fit the recently defined diagnostic criteria for definite or probable disease. In contrast to the negatively isolated CD8+ and CD4+ T cells, TEMRA cells were FACS-enriched. The sample was CD4+ T cells from PBMCs. The clonotype was recovered from a human donor with Susac syndrome. This chain links TRBV9 with TRBJ2-4; D is undetermined. In DNA form, the CDR3 reads TGTGCCAGCAGCGTATTACCCAGCCAAAACATTCAGTACTTC. Translation gives CASSVLPSQNIQYF.